Listed below are T cell receptor beta chains from one sample, sequenced in a study of cytotoxic CD8 clonotypes in ibrutinib-treated CLL. Clones were sequenced by immunoSEQ multiplex PCR, and TCRdb holds only the in-frame ones, with some missing. The table has nearly 300,000 clones, approximately 76% seen once. The starting material was PBMCs, obtained at disease progression, from a patient treated with ibrutinib. These receptors originate from a human donor with chronic lymphocytic leukemia. CDR3s include the opening cysteine and the closing phenylalanine or tryptophan. Fields, in order: CDR3 length, D gene, clone size, J gene, V gene, CDR3 DNA, CDR3 protein. A D gene is named only where the DNA matches it firmly. Size is stated for part of the rows, as once, few or many counts, or as a class when the clone is expanded.

cdr3_length: 13; d_call: NA; clone_size: NA; j_call: TRBJ2-1; v_call: TRBV28; cdr3_nt: TGTGCCAGCAGTTTGGCTGGTTACAATGAGCAGTTCTTC; cdr3_aa: CASSLAGYNEQFF
cdr3_length: 13; d_call: NA; clone_size: NA; j_call: TRBJ2-7; v_call: TRBV7-9; cdr3_nt: TGTGCCAGCAGCTCCAGGACGGGGTACGAGCAGTACTTC; cdr3_aa: CASSSRTGYEQYF
cdr3_length: 14; d_call: NA; clone_size: NA; j_call: TRBJ2-7; v_call: TRBV10-3; cdr3_nt: TGTGCCATCAGGGCGGGATTTCTCTCCTACGAGCAGTACTTC; cdr3_aa: CAIRAGFLSYEQYF
cdr3_length: 13; d_call: NA; clone_size: NA; j_call: TRBJ2-5; v_call: TRBV4-1; cdr3_nt: TGCGCCAGCAGCCGAACCTTGGGTGGGACCCAGTACTTC; cdr3_aa: CASSRTLGGTQYF
cdr3_length: 17; d_call: NA; clone_size: NA; j_call: TRBJ2-7; v_call: TRBV11-2; cdr3_nt: TGTGCCAGCAGCTTAAGTCGACTCGGGACGAAGACCTACGAGCAGTACTTC; cdr3_aa: CASSLSRLGTKTYEQYF
cdr3_length: 16; d_call: TRBD2; clone_size: NA; j_call: TRBJ2-2; v_call: TRBV7-9; cdr3_nt: TGTGCCAGCAGTTATAGGACTAGCGGGAGGAACTGGGAGCTGTTTTTT; cdr3_aa: CASSYRTSGRNWELFF
cdr3_length: 12; d_call: NA; clone_size: NA; j_call: TRBJ1-5; v_call: TRBV5-1; cdr3_nt: TGCGCCAGCAGCTTAATGGGCCAGCCCCAGCATTTT; cdr3_aa: CASSLMGQPQHF
cdr3_length: 14; d_call: NA; clone_size: NA; j_call: TRBJ2-5; v_call: TRBV7-2; cdr3_nt: TGTGCCAGCAGCTTAGGGCCTAACCAAGAGACCCAGTACTTC; cdr3_aa: CASSLGPNQETQYF
cdr3_length: 16; d_call: TRBD1; clone_size: NA; j_call: TRBJ2-2; v_call: TRBV11-3; cdr3_nt: TGTGCCAGCAGCACGACTACAGGGGGCGTCACCGGGGAGCTGTTTTTT; cdr3_aa: CASSTTTGGVTGELFF
cdr3_length: 14; d_call: TRBD1; clone_size: NA; j_call: TRBJ2-1; v_call: TRBV6-1; cdr3_nt: TGTGCCAGCAGTGTAAGGGGGCCGGGGAATGAGCAGTTCTTC; cdr3_aa: CASSVRGPGNEQFF
cdr3_length: 12; d_call: NA; clone_size: once; j_call: TRBJ2-1; v_call: TRBV7-2; cdr3_nt: TGTGCCAGCAGCTTAGGGCGCAATGAGCAGTTCTTC; cdr3_aa: CASSLGRNEQFF
cdr3_length: 14; d_call: NA; clone_size: NA; j_call: TRBJ1-3; v_call: TRBV5-5; cdr3_nt: TGTGCCAGCAGCTTGCAGGGAGCCGGAAACACCATATATTTT; cdr3_aa: CASSLQGAGNTIYF
cdr3_length: 15; d_call: TRBD1; clone_size: NA; j_call: TRBJ1-5; v_call: TRBV5-1; cdr3_nt: TGCGCCAGCAGCTTGATGAAGGGGGCGAGTCAGCCCCAGCATTTT; cdr3_aa: CASSLMKGASQPQHF
cdr3_length: 14; d_call: TRBD1; clone_size: NA; j_call: TRBJ1-2; v_call: TRBV18; cdr3_nt: TGTGCCAGCTCACCTCAGGACAGGGGAAATGGCTACACCTTC; cdr3_aa: CASSPQDRGNGYTF
cdr3_length: 12; d_call: NA; clone_size: once; j_call: TRBJ1-1; v_call: TRBV2; cdr3_nt: TGTGCCAGCAACCAGGGGAACACTGAAGCTTTCTTT; cdr3_aa: CASNQGNTEAFF
cdr3_length: 17; d_call: TRBD1; clone_size: NA; j_call: TRBJ2-7; v_call: TRBV10-2; cdr3_nt: TGCGCCAGCAGTGATGGGACAGGGGCCCTGAGCTCCTACGAGCAGTACTTC; cdr3_aa: CASSDGTGALSSYEQYF
cdr3_length: 15; d_call: TRBD2; clone_size: few; j_call: TRBJ2-2; v_call: TRBV9; cdr3_nt: TGTGCCAGCAGCGTAGACGGGAGGGCCGGCGGGGAGCTGTTTTTT; cdr3_aa: CASSVDGRAGGELFF